This entry features one TCR beta chain sequence. Antigen specificity is unknown. The RNA, about 0.5 to 1 ug, was put through reverse transcription using random hexamers. The method of amplification for TCR beta CDR3 was immunoSEQ multiplex PCR, covering 54 Vbeta and 13 Jbeta. TCRdb reanalysed the immunoSEQ multiplex PCR reads using MiXCR and keeps one entry per CDR3 protein. The sample consists of about 150,000 distinct CDR3 sequences, around 95% of them appearing once. V was clipped by 2 bases and J by 5 bases, with 11 bases between them. The V gene's germline CDR1 is SGDLS and CDR2 YYNGEE. CDR3 size: 14 residues. This entry belongs to a study of CD8 T cells in Susac syndrome. Study-level background: Sequenced Susac syndrome patients included about six with active disease and roughly 8 who were in remission. Study conclusions and caveats: Clonal expansion was missing from Susac syndrome CD4+ T cell repertoires.

Negative isolation was used for CD8+ and CD4+ T cells, and FACS enrichment was applied to TEMRA cells. The chain is built from TRBV9 and TRBJ2-1; a possible D gene is TRBD2 (6 bases). The TCR comes from a human donor with Susac syndrome. Input material: CD4+ T cells from PBMCs. The CDR3 loop reads CASSVMRGNNEQFF. CDR3 sequence (DNA): TGTGCCAGCAGCGTGATGCGGGGCAACAATGAGCAGTTCTTC.